The 27 T cell receptor beta chains presented below share a single source sample, sequenced in a study of CXCR3-negative and CXCR3-positive naive CD8 T cells. Carrying UMI labels, the TRB cDNA libraries were prepared through 5' RACE. TCRdb re-analyzed the 5' RACE reads; it lists each CDR3 protein once, without DNA. This sample carries some 41,000 distinct CDR3 sequences, with around 1.9% going to the ten biggest clones. The sequenced sample was naive CXCR3- CD8+ T cells from blood. Subset noted: CD45RO-CCR7+CD27+CD95- naive CD8+ T cells lacking CXCR3 (TNR3-). All receptors derive from a human donor in good health. Some clones in this sample may be carry-over from other donors' samples.

V usage is TRBV12-3 or TRBV12-4 and J usage is TRBJ2-5; TCRdb lists TRBD1, though no DNA is available to test this call. This CDR3 has 14 residues. This chain's CDR3 is CASSLAFGGETQYF.

This chain uses TRBV4-3 with TRBJ1-1; TCRdb's D call, TRBD1, is unchecked because there is no DNA. Germline V gene data show CDR1 as LGHNA and CDR2 as YSLEER. The CDR3 totals 14 residues. The CDR3 region is CASSRGTGNTEAFF.

This rearrangement joins TRBV9 to TRBJ1-6; the D call of TRBD1 rests on TCRdb alone, since no DNA is present to check it. Germline loops: CDR1 SGDLS, CDR2 YYNGEE. The CDR3 contains 15 residues. CDR3 protein: CASSASQGTGSPLHF.

The chain has TRBV7-6 and TRBJ2-2; TCRdb selects TRBD1, and the lack of DNA leaves this call unchecked. CDR1 is SGHVS, CDR2 FNYEAQ, per germline. The CDR3 covers 16 residues. This chain's CDR3 is CASNTGLTGNTGELFF.

J is TRBJ1-4 and V is TRBV28; the D gene TCRdb calls, TRBD1, cannot be checked with no DNA. The CDR3 is made up of 16 amino acids. Germline loops: CDR1 MDHEN, CDR2 SYDVKM. This CDR3 is CASSLRVRGAREKLFF.

The chain has TRBV7-2 and TRBJ2-1; there is no DNA to check the TCRdb D call of TRBD1. Germline-derived CDR1 and CDR2 are SGHTA and FQGNSA. The CDR3 is 18 amino acids. The CDR3: CASSLLPVGTGDYNEQFF.

The V and J genes are TRBV20-1 and TRBJ2-7; TCRdb designates TRBD2, a call that cannot be tested without DNA. The CDR3 loop spans 15 amino acids. Germline CDR1 and CDR2: DFQATT and SNEGSKA (reference sequence). The CDR3 protein is CSARVWSGGTYEQYF.

The chain has TRBV7-6 and TRBJ1-1; lacking DNA, the TRBD1 call made by TCRdb goes unchecked. Germline CDR1 reads SGHVS; CDR2 reads FNYEAQ. CDR3 size: 18 residues. CDR3 amino acids: CASSLAPLGQGLNTEAFF. The whole variable domain, remainder taken from reference TRBV7-6 and TRBJ1-1, is GAGVSQSPRYKVTKRGQDVALRCDPISGHVSLYWYRQALGQGPEFLTYFNYEAQQDKSGLPNDRFSAERPEGSISTLTIQRTEQRDSAMYRCASSLAPLGQGLNTEAFFGQGTRLTVV.

V and J are TRBV20-1 and TRBJ2-7; TCRdb's D gene call, TRBD1, goes unchecked for lack of DNA. The germline V gene encodes CDR1 DFQATT and CDR2 SNEGSKA (reference sequence). The CDR3 runs 12 residues. The CDR3 sequence is CSARLGAVEQYF.

This CDR3 reads CSVAAGPGTQYF. V is TRBV29-1 and J is TRBJ2-5; absent DNA, TCRdb's TRBD1 call cannot be checked. Germline CDR1 and CDR2: SQVTM and ANQGSEA. The CDR3 runs to 12 residues.

The chain carries TRBV7-9 and TRBJ2-5. The CDR3 is made up of 13 amino acids. CDR1 SEHNR and CDR2 FQNEAQ come from the germline V gene (reference sequence). The chain's CDR3 is CASSSQNQETQYF.

The chain joins TRBV7-8 to TRBJ2-7. Germline-derived CDR1 and CDR2 are SGHVS and FQNEAQ. CDR3 size: 14 residues. The CDR3 protein is CASSFSMGFDEQYF.

The chain recombines TRBV20-1 with TRBJ2-5; TCRdb's assignment of TRBD1 cannot be checked, as there is no DNA. The CDR3 spans 13 residues. Germline CDR1 is DFQATT and CDR2 is SNEGSKA (reference sequence). CDR3 in amino acids: CSARDRGRETQYF.

The chain joins TRBV4-3 to TRBJ2-1; the D gene TCRdb calls, TRBD1, cannot be checked with no DNA. The CDR3 extends over 17 amino acids. The germline V gene encodes CDR1 LGHNA and CDR2 YSLEER. The CDR3 loop is CASSQEGDGGVYNEQFF.

The chain joins TRBV7-9 to TRBJ2-7; TCRdb proposes TRBD1, but this gene call is untestable without DNA. The CDR3 has 15 residues. Germline CDR1 SEHNR, CDR2 FQNEAQ (reference sequence). CDR3 sequence reads: CASSYGIPPTYEQYF.

The chain uses TRBV20-1 and TRBJ2-2; no DNA is available, so the TRBD1 call from TCRdb remains unchecked. Looked up from germline, CDR1 is DFQATT and CDR2 is SNEGSKA (reference sequence). The CDR3 has 16 residues. CDR3 sequence reads: CSGRRREVANTGELFF.

The V and J genes are TRBV12-3 or TRBV12-4 and TRBJ2-5; with no DNA, the TCRdb D assignment of TRBD1 cannot be verified. CDR3 length equals 12 residues. The chain's CDR3 is CASRTGAGTQYF.

The genes are TRBV6-5 and TRBJ2-7; TCRdb returns TRBD2, unconfirmable since there is no DNA. Germline values: CDR1 MNHEY, CDR2 SVGAGI. The CDR3 contains 14 residues. CDR3 in amino acids: CASGSSGGSYEQYF.

This chain links TRBV7-2 with TRBJ2-1; TCRdb's D gene call, TRBD1, goes unchecked for lack of DNA. This CDR3 comprises 15 residues. Germline loops: CDR1 SGHTA, CDR2 FQGNSA. CDR3: CASSLRDSSYNEQFF.

The chain combines TRBV6-2 or TRBV6-3 with TRBJ2-1; the TCRdb D gene call, TRBD1, has no DNA to confirm it. The germline V gene has CDR1 MNHEY and CDR2 SVGEGT. The CDR3 length is 14 residues. This chain's CDR3 is CASSPRDTYNEQFF.

This chain links TRBV13 with TRBJ2-7; TCRdb's D gene call, TRBD1, goes unchecked for lack of DNA. Looked up from germline, CDR1 is PRHDT and CDR2 is FYEKMQ (reference sequence). The CDR3 spans 13 residues. The CDR3 region is CASSLPGNYEQYF.

The rearrangement uses TRBV10-3 and TRBJ2-6. Germline CDR1 is ENHRY and CDR2 is SYGVKD. CDR3 length: 16 residues. The CDR3 sequence is CAISDIGSSGANVLTF.

J is TRBJ2-3 and V is TRBV29-1; lacking DNA, the TRBD1 call made by TCRdb goes unchecked. CDR1 is SQVTM, CDR2 ANQGSEA, per germline. This CDR3 comprises 13 residues. The CDR3 spells CSVEGPSTDTQYF.

V and J are TRBV30 and TRBJ2-7. CDR3 length: 12 amino acids. Germline V CDR1 and CDR2: GTSNPN, SVGIG (reference sequence). The CDR3 protein is CAWKRSSYEQYF. The whole variable domain, remainder taken from reference TRBV30 and TRBJ2-7, is SQTIHQWPATLVQPVGSPLSLECTVEGTSNPNLYWYRQAAGRGLQLLFYSVGIGQISSEVPQNLSASRPQDRQFILSSKKLLLSDSGFYLCAWKRSSYEQYFGPGTRLTVT.

This chain connects TRBV6-1 to TRBJ1-1; the TCRdb D gene call, TRBD1, has no DNA to confirm it. This CDR3 has 14 amino acids. The germline V gene encodes CDR1 MNHNS and CDR2 SASEGT. CDR3 sequence: CASSVRGDNTEAFF.

This rearrangement joins TRBV7-9 to TRBJ1-1; TCRdb proposes TRBD1, but this gene call is untestable without DNA. The CDR3 runs to 14 residues. The V gene's germline CDR1 is SEHNR and CDR2 FQNEAQ (reference sequence). The CDR3 sequence is CASSLLPGDTEAFF.

Here the CDR3 reads CASSHGTGGRVNEQFF. This chain joins TRBV7-9 and TRBJ2-1; checking the TCRdb D call of TRBD1 is not possible without DNA. The CDR3 spans 16 residues. Germline CDR1 is SEHNR and CDR2 is FQNEAQ (reference sequence).